This T cell receptor beta chain is from a study of blood T cell repertoires in COVID-19. Study overall: Samples of COVID-19 (acute and convalescent) were obtained from the United States, Italy and Spain. Nucleic acid was either cDNA or gDNA, and it came from T cells, B-cell-depleted T cells, or PBMCs.

The CDR3 covers 11 residues. V was clipped by 3 bases and J by 6 bases, with 3 bases between them. Germline lookup yields CDR1 LGHNA and CDR2 YNFKEQ. In the authors' methods: The assay estimated nucleated cells by amplifying reference gene primers. Here immunoSEQ multiplex PCR was the method, and the copy in TCRdb shows in-frame clones only, minus some. Clone size and the V and J calls come from that table; the DNA yielded D and trimming. The repertoire includes about 140,000 clones, more than 70% of them detected once, and around 8.2% sits in the top ten. The source is a woman aged 55-75 years with acute or convalescent COVID-19. What was sequenced was peripheral blood. This chain connects TRBV4-2 to TRBJ1-3, with D hard to call. CDR3 residues: CASSHLNTIYF. CDR3 DNA: TGTGCCAGCAGCCACCTAAACACCATATATTTT.